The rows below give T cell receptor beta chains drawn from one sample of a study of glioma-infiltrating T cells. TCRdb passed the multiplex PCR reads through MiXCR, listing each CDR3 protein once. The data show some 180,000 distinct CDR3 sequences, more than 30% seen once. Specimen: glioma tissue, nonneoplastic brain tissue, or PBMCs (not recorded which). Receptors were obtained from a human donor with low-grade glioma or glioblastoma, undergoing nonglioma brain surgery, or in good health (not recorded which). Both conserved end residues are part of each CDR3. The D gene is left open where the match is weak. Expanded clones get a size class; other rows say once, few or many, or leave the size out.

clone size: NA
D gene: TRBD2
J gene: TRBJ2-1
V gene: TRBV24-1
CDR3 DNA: TGTGCCACCAGTGAGACTAGCGGGGATAGCTCCTACAATGAGCAGTTCTTC
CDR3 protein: CATSETSGDSSYNEQFF

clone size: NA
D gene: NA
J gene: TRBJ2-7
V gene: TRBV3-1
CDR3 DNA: TGTGCCAGCAGCCAAGCCGGTAGGGACGAGCAGTACTTC
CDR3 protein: CASSQAGRDEQYF

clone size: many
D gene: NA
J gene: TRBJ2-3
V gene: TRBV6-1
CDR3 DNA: TGTGCCAGCAGTTCGACGGGGGATACGCAGTATTTT
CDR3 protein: CASSSTGDTQYF

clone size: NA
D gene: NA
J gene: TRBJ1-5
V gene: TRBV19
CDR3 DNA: TGTGCCAGTAGTATGACGGGGGTGAGACCCCAGCATTTT
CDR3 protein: CASSMTGVRPQHF

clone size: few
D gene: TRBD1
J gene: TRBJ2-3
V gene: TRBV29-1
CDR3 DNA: TGCAGCGTTGAAGGAGATCCGGACAGGGGTAGCACAGATACGCAGTATTTT
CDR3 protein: CSVEGDPDRGSTDTQYF

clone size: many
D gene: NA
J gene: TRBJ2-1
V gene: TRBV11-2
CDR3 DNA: TGTGCCAGCAGCTTTAGAATGAGGGCCGACTACAATGAGCAGTTCTTC
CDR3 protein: CASSFRMRADYNEQFF

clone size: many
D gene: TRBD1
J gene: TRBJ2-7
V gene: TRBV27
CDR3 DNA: TGTGCCAGCAGCCGGGACAGGGGAACCTACGAGCAGTACTTC
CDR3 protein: CASSRDRGTYEQYF

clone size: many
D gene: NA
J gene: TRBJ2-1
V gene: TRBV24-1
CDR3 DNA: TGTGCCACCAGTGATTTGGGGCTAGGGAATGAGCAGTTCTTC
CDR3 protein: CATSDLGLGNEQFF

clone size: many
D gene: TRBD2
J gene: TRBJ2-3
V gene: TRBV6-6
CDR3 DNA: TGTGCCAGCAGTTACTCGGCTAGCGGGACATACACAGATACGCAGTATTTT
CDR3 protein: CASSYSASGTYTDTQYF

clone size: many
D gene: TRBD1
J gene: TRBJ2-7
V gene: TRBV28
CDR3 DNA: TGCGCCAGCAGCTCGGGACAGACCTACGAGCAGTACTTC
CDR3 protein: CASSSGQTYEQYF

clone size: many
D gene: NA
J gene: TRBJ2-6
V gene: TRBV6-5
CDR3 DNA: TGTGCCAGCAGTTACTTACCAGGGGCTGGGGCCAACGTCCTGACTTTC
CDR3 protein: CASSYLPGAGANVLTF

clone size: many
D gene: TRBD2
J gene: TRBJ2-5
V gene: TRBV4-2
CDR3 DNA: TGTGCCAGCAGCCTTAGCGGGGCAGAGACCCAGTACTTC
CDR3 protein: CASSLSGAETQYF

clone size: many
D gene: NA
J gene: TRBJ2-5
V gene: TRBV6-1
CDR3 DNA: TGTGCCAGCAGTTCAGGGGGGGAGACCCAGTACTTC
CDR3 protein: CASSSGGETQYF

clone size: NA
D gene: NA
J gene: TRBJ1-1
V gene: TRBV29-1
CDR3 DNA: TGCAGCGTTTTAGGACGGTCGAACACTGAAGCTTTCTTT
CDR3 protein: CSVLGRSNTEAFF

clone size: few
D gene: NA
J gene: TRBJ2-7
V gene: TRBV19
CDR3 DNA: TGTGCCAGCCGCACGAGCCTTCTTCTCCCCTACGAGCAGTACTTC
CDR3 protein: CASRTSLLLPYEQYF

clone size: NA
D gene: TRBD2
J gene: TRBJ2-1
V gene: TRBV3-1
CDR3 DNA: TGTGCCAGCAGCCTCCCCCCCGGGAGGTCGGGGGTAAATGAGCAGTTCTTC
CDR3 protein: CASSLPPGRSGVNEQFF

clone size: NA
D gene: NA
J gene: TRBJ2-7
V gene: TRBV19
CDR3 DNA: TGTGCCAGTAGTATGTACAGGGTCACCTACGAGCAGTACTTC
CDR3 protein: CASSMYRVTYEQYF

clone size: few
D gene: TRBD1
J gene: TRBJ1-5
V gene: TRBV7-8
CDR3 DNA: TGTGCCAGCAGCGCACGGGACAGGGGAGGTCAGCCCCAGCATTTT
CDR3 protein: CASSARDRGGQPQHF

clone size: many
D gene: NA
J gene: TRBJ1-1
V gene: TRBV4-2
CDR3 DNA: TGTGCCAGCAGATACGCCGGGGTAGGAACTGAAGCTTTCTTT
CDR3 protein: CASRYAGVGTEAFF

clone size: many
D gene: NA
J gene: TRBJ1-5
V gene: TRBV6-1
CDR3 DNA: TGTGCCAGCAGTTACGGGACACCAAGCAATCAGCCCCAGCATTTT
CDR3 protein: CASSYGTPSNQPQHF

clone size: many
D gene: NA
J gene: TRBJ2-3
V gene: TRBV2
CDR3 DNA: TGTGCCAGCACCAACAACCGGGACTTACGCACAGATACGCAGTATTTT
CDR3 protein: CASTNNRDLRTDTQYF

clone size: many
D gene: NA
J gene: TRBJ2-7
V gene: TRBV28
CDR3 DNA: TGTGCCAGCAGTTCTGGGGGGGCCGGCCACGAGCAGTACTTC
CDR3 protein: CASSSGGAGHEQYF

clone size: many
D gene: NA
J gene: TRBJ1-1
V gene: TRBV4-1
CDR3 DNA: TGCGCCAGCAGCCAAGACTCGCATTTTTTCCACATGAACACTGAAGCTTTCTTT
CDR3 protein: CASSQDSHFFHMNTEAFF

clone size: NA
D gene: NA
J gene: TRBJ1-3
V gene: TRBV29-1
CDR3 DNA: TGCAGCGTTGAGGGTGAGGGAGAAGGGTCTGGAAACACCATATATTTT
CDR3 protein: CSVEGEGEGSGNTIYF

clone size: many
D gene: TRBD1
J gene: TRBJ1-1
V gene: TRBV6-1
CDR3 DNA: TGTGCCAGCAAAAGACGGACAGGGCGGTACACTGAAGCTTTCTTT
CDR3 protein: CASKRRTGRYTEAFF

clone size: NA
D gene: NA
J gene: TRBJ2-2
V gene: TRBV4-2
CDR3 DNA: TGTGCCAGCAGCCAAGAGACGGGGGGCTGGCAGGAGCTGTTTTTT
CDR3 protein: CASSQETGGWQELFF

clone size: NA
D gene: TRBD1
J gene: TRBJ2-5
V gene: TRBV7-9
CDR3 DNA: TGTGCCAGCAGCTTACCCCAGGGGGCGCAGGGGACCCAGTACTTC
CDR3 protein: CASSLPQGAQGTQYF

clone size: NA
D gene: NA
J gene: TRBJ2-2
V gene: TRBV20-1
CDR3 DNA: TGCAGTGCTGCGGATTTAGCGGAGAACACCGGGGAGCTGTTTTTT
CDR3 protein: CSAADLAENTGELFF

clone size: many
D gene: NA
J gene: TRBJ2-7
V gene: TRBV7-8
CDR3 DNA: TGTGCCAGCAGCCTACTGAACGAGCAGTACTTC
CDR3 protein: CASSLLNEQYF

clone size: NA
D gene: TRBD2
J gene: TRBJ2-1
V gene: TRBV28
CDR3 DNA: TGTGCCAGCAGTCAAGCTAGCGGGAGGGCCGATGAGAAGTTCTTC
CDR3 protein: CASSQASGRADEKFF

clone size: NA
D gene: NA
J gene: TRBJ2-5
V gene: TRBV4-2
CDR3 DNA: TGTGCCAGCAGCCAAGAAGACGAGATCCAGTACTTC
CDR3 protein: CASSQEDEIQYF

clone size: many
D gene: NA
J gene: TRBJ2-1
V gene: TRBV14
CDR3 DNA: TGTGCCAGCAGCCTAAATGGCCCCTACAATGAGCAGTTCTTC
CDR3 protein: CASSLNGPYNEQFF

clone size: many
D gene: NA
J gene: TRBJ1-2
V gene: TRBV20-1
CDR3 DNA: TGCAGTGCTAGAGATGGGGACTTAGCTAACTATGGCTACACCTTC
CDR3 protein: CSARDGDLANYGYTF

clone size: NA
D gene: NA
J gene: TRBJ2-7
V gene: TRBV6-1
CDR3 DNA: TGTGCCAGCAGTGAATCGGGGAGATCCTACGAGCAGTACTTC
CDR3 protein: CASSESGRSYEQYF

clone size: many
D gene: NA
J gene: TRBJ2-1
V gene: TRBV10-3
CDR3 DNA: TGTGCCATCAGACGGGACTCCTACAATGAGCAGTTCTTC
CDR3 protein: CAIRRDSYNEQFF

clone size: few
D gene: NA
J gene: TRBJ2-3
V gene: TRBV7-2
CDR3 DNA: TGTGCCAGCAGCTTCGGGTTCAGTACTGATACGCAGTATTTT
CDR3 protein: CASSFGFSTDTQYF

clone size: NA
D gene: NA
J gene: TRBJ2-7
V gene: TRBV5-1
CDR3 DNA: TGCGCCAGCAGCAGAATACAGGGAGTCAACTACGAGCAGTACTTC
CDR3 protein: CASSRIQGVNYEQYF

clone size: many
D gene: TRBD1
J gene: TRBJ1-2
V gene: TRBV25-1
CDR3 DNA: TGTGCCAGCAGTAAAGCCGGGACAGCGCACGGCTACACCTTC
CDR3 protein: CASSKAGTAHGYTF

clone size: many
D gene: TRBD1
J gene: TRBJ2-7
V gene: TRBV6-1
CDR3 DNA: TGTGCCAGCAGGCACCGACAGGGCCAGACCTACGAGCAGTACTTC
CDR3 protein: CASRHRQGQTYEQYF

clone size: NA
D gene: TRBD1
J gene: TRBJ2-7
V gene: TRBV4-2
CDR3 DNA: TGTGCCAGCAGCCCTGACAGGGGACCCTACGAGCAGTACTTC
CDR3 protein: CASSPDRGPYEQYF

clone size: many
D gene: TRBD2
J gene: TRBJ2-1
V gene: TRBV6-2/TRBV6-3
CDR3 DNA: TGTGCCAGCCCCCCGTCCGGACTAGCGGGAATCTCCTACAATGAGCAGTTCTTC
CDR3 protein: CASPPSGLAGISYNEQFF

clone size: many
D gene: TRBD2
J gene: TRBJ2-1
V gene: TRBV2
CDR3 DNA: TGTGCCAGCAGTGAGGCCGGGAGGGGTGAGCAGTTCTTC
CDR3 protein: CASSEAGRGEQFF

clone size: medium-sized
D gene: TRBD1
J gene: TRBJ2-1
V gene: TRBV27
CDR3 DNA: TGTGCCAGCAGTTCGCTAACAGGGGGGTACAATGAGCAGTTCTTC
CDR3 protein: CASSSLTGGYNEQFF

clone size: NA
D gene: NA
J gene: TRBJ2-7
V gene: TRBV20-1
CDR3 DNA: TGCAGTGCTAGAGGCGGAAAAAGGGGGGCCAACGAGCAGTACTTC
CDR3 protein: CSARGGKRGANEQYF

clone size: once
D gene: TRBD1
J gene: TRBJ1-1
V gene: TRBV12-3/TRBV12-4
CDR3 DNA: TGTGCCAGCAGTTACAACAGGGGGTTGGACGCTTTCTTT
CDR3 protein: CASSYNRGLDAFF

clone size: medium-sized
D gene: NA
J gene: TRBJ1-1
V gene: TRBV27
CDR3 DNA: TGTGCCAGCAGTCCGCGACAAAATCTTAACACTGAAGCTTTCTTT
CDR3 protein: CASSPRQNLNTEAFF

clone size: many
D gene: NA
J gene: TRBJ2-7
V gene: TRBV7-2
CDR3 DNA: TGTGCCTCTCGGCGGGCGGTTTCCTACGAGCAGTACTTC
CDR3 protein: CASRRAVSYEQYF